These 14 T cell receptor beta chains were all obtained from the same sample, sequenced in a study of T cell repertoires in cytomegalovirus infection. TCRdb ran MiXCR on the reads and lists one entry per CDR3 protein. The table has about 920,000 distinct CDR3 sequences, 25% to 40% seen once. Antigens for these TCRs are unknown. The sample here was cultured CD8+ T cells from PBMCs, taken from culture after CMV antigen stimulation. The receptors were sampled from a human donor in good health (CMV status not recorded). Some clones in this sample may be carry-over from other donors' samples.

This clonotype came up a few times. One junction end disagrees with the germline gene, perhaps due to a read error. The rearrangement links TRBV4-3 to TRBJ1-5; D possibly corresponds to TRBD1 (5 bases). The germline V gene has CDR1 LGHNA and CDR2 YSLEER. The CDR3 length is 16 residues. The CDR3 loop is CASSQVRVRSNQPQHF. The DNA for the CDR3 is TGCGCCAGTAGCCAAGTCAGGGTGAGGAGCAATCAGCCCCAGCATTTT.

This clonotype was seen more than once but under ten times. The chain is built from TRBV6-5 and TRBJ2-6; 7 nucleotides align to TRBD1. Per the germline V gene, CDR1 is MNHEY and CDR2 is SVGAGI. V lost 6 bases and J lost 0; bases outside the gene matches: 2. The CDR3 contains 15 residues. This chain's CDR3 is CASRGQSSGANVLTF. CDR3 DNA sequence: TGTGCCAGCAGGGGACAGAGCTCTGGGGCCAACGTCCTGACTTTC.

The CDR3 is CASSVGDGGSEKLFF. CDR3 bases: TGTGCCAGCAGCGTAGGGGACGGAGGGAGTGAAAAACTGTTTTTT. The chain carries TRBV9 and TRBJ1-4; the D gene is possibly TRBD1 (5 bases). Trimming took off 0 bases at V and 7 bases at J, with 13 bases between the two ends. CDR3 length equals 15 residues. Per germline, CDR1 SGDLS and CDR2 YYNGEE.

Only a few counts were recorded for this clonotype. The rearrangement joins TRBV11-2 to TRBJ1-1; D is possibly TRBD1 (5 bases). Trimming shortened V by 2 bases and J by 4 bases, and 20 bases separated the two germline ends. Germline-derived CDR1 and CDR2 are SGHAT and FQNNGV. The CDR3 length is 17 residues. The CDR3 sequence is CASSLPRVPGPSTEAFF. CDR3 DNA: TGTGCCAGCAGCTTACCTCGTGTCCCGGGACCTAGCACTGAAGCTTTCTTT.

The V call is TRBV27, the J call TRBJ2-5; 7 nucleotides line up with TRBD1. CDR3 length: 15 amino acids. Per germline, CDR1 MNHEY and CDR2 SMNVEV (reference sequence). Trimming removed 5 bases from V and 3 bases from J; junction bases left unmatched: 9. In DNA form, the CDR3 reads TGTGCCAGCAGTCGTAGGAGAACAGGGGAAGAGACCCAGTACTTC. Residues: CASSRRRTGEETQYF.

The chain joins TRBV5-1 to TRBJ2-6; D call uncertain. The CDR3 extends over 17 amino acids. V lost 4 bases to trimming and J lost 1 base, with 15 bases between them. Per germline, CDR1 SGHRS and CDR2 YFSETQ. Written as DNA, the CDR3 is TGCGCCAGCAGCATAGGACCGGGTGGGTCTGGGGCCAACGTCCTGACTTTC. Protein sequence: CASSIGPGGSGANVLTF.

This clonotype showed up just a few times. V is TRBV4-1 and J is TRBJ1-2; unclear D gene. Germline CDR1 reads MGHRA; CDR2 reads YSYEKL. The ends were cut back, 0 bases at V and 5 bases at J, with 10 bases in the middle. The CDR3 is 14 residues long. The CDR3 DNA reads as TGCGCCAGCAGCCAAGATGGGGAAGGGTATGGCTACACCTTC. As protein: CASSQDGEGYGYTF.

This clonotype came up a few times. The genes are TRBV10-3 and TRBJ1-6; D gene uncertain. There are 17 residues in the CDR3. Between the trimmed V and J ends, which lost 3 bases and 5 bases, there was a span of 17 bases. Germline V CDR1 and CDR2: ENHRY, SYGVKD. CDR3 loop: CAISDPSDGRNNSPLHF. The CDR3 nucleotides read TGTGCCATCAGTGATCCTTCGGACGGACGGAATAATTCACCCCTCCACTTT.

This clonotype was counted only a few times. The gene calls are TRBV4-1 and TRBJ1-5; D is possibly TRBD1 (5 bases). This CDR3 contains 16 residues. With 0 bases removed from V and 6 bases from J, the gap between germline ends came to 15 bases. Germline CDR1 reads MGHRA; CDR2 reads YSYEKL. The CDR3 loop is CASSQDAGEGRQPQHF. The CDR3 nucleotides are TGCGCCAGCAGCCAAGATGCGGGGGAAGGTCGTCAGCCCCAGCATTTT.

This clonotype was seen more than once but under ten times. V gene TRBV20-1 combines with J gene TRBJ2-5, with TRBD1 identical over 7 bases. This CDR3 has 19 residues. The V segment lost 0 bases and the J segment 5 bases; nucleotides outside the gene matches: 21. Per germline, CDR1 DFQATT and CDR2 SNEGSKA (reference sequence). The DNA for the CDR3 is TGCAGTGCTAGAGATGAAACCTGGCCTCAGGGGGAAGAGTCTGAGACCCAGTACTTC. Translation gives CSARDETWPQGEESETQYF.

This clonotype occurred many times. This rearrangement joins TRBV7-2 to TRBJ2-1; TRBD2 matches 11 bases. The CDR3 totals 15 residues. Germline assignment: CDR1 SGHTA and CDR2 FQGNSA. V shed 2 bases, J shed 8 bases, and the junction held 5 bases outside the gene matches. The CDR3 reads CASSLIAGGQDEQFF. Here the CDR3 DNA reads TGTGCCAGCAGCTTAATAGCGGGGGGGCAGGATGAGCAGTTCTTC. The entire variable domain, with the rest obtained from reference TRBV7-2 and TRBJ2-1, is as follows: GAGVSQSPSNKVTEKGKDVELRCDPISGHTALYWYRQSLGQGLEFLIYFQGNSAPDKSGLPSDRFSAERTGGSVSTLTIQRTQQEDSAVYLCASSLIAGGQDEQFFGPGTRLTVL.

Here the CDR3 reads CASSWDITEAFF. The CDR3 nucleotides read TGTGCCAGCAGCTGGGACATAACTGAAGCTTTCTTT. The gene calls are TRBV6-2 or TRBV6-3 and TRBJ1-1, with D possibly TRBD1 on 6 matching bases. The CDR3 spans 12 residues. V shed 6 bases and J shed 5 bases, with 10 bases lying between them. Germline lookup yields CDR1 MNHEY and CDR2 SVGEGT.

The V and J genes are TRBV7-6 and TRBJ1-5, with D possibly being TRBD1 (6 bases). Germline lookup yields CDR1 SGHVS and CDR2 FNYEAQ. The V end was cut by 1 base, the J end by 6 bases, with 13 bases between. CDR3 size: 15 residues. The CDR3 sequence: CASSLEGGVGQPQHF. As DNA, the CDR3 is TGTGCCAGCAGCTTAGAAGGGGGGGTTGGTCAGCCCCAGCATTTT.

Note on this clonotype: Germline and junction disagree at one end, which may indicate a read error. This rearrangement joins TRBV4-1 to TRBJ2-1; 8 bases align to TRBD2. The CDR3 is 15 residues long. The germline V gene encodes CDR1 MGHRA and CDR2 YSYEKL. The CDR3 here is CASSPRTSPYNEQFF. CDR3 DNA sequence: TGTGCCAGCAGCCCTAGGACTAGCCCCTACAATGAGCAGTTCTTC.